The clone carrying this TCR beta chain was found many times. The authors produced cDNA by 5'RACE using 10-nucleotide random UMIs. Each CDR3 protein gets one entry after TCRdb re-called the 5' RACE reads with MiXCR. The sample includes 25,000 to 35,000 distinct CDR3 sequences, 15% of them seen just once. The sample is drawn from a study of neurological immune-mediated disorders. Germline assignment: CDR1 ENHRY and CDR2 SYGVKD. The CDR3 sequence is 16 residues long. Trimming cost V 3 bases and J 5 bases; bases outside gene matches: 7. Input material: PBMCs. This rearrangement joins TRBV10-3 to TRBJ2-1; 10 bases line up with TRBD1. This clonotype originated in a man aged 65 to 79 in good health. The CDR3 DNA reads as TGTGCCATCAGTGAATTAGACAGGGGGCGGAACAATGAGCAGTTCTTC. Translated, it gives CAISELDRGRNNEQFF.